The 29 T cell receptor beta chains below all came from one sample that was sequenced in a study of cytomegalovirus exposure and HLA in healthy donors. The PCR made use of 60 Vbeta and 13 Jbeta primers. The protocol was immunoSEQ multiplex PCR, while the TCRdb copy is restricted to in-frame clones and leaves out a portion. The table shows some 130,000 clones, with 75% to 90% occurring only once. Sequencing was carried out using PBMCs. Receptor source: a male donor in good health and CMV-seronegative.

The V and J genes are TRBV30 and TRBJ2-7, with 11 bases that match TRBD2. CDR1 and CDR2 (germline): GTSNPN, SVGIG (reference sequence). There are 13 residues in the CDR3. Trimming removed 2 bases from V and 9 bases from J; junction bases left unmatched: 6. CDR3 nucleotides: TGTGCCTGGAGTTTTAGCGGGAGGGCCCGGCAGTACTTC. Translation gives CAWSFSGRARQYF.

CDR3 in amino acids: CSVGLAGAYNEQFF. The CDR3 bases are TGCAGCGTTGGTCTAGCGGGAGCCTACAATGAGCAGTTCTTC. The chain is built from TRBV29-1 and TRBJ2-1, with 10 bases matching TRBD2. J was trimmed by 2 bases and V by 4 bases; bases with no gene match: 2. This CDR3 has 14 amino acids. Per the germline V gene, CDR1 is SQVTM and CDR2 is ANQGSEA.

J is TRBJ1-1 and V is TRBV7-9; D remains ambiguous. This CDR3 has 10 amino acids. With 11 bases removed from V and 2 bases from J, the gap between germline ends came to 6 bases. Germline assignment: CDR1 SEHNR and CDR2 FQNEAQ (reference sequence). The CDR3 region is CAGGNTEAFF. The CDR3 DNA follows: TGTGCCGGAGGTAACACTGAAGCTTTCTTT.

The V call is TRBV10-3, the J call TRBJ1-2; D perhaps matches TRBD1 (6 bases). The CDR3 runs to 13 residues. In germline, CDR1 is ENHRY, CDR2 SYGVKD. V was trimmed by 7 bases and J by 4 bases, leaving 13 bases between them. The DNA for the CDR3 is TGTGCCATCAATGGCAGGGGCATCTATGGCTACACCTTC. This sequence encodes CAINGRGIYGYTF.

The chain couples TRBV5-1 to TRBJ2-5; 7 bases match TRBD2. Germline CDR1 is SGHRS and CDR2 is YFSETQ. CDR3 length: 17 residues. Germline trimming cut 0 bases from V and 5 bases from J; bases unmatched to any gene: 13. CDR3 DNA: TGCGCCAGCAGCTTGGCCTTCGGGGGGTCGGTGGGGGAGACCCAGTACTTC. Amino acids: CASSLAFGGSVGETQYF.

This chain links TRBV2 with TRBJ1-5, with 7 positions matching TRBD1. The CDR3 has 15 residues. V shed 6 bases, J shed 4 bases, and the junction held 9 bases outside the gene matches. Germline values: CDR1 SNHLY, CDR2 FYNNEI. The chain's CDR3 is CASSVGGGPNQPQHF. DNA for the CDR3: TGTGCCAGCAGCGTTGGAGGGGGCCCAAATCAGCCCCAGCATTTT.

The chain has TRBV30 and TRBJ1-2, with TRBD1 as a possible D gene (6 bases). The germline CDR1 and CDR2 sequences are GTSNPN and SVGIG (reference sequence). Trimming stripped 3 bases from V and 4 bases from J, with 9 bases between. The CDR3 runs 12 residues. The CDR3 coding sequence is TGTGCCTGGAGCCGGACAGCCTATGGCTACACCTTC. This gives the protein CAWSRTAYGYTF.

V and J are TRBV29-1 and TRBJ2-7; 9 positions match TRBD1. CDR1 is SQVTM and CDR2 is ANQGSEA in the germline V gene. After removal of 4 bases from V and 0 bases from J, the junction contained 4 bases not matched to a gene. The CDR3 totals 14 residues. The CDR3 nucleotides are TGCAGCGTTGTGGGGACAGGGAGCTCCTACGAGCAGTACTTC. This gives the protein CSVVGTGSSYEQYF.

The V and J genes are TRBV5-1 and TRBJ2-1, with 7 bases fitting TRBD1. This CDR3 is built from 15 residues. CDR1 and CDR2 from the germline V gene are SGHRS and YFSETQ. V lost 2 bases to trimming and J lost 7 bases; unmatched junction nucleotides: 9. The CDR3 nucleotides read TGCGCCAGCAGCTTAATCCTACAGGGGAAGAATGAGCAGTTCTTC. The encoded protein is CASSLILQGKNEQFF. The full variable domain, in which reference TRBV5-1 and TRBJ2-1 provide the parts outside the CDR3, is KAGVTQTPRYLIKTRGQQVTLSCSPISGHRSVSWYQQTPGQGLQFLFEYFSETQRNKGNFPGRFSGRQFSNSRSEMNVSTLELGDSALYLCASSLILQGKNEQFFGPGTRLTVL.

The V call is TRBV7-3, the J call TRBJ2-7; 11 nucleotides match TRBD2. V gave up 5 bases and J gave up 4 bases; unmatched junction bases: 4. The V gene's germline CDR1 is SGHTA and CDR2 FQGTGA. This CDR3 spans 14 amino acids. CDR3 nucleotide sequence: TGTGCCAGCAGCGATAGCGGGGGGGCGTACGAGCAGTACTTC. Amino acids: CASSDSGGAYEQYF. Supplemented by reference TRBV7-3 and TRBJ2-7, the full variable domain reads GAGVSQTPSNKVTEKGKYVELRCDPISGHTALYWYRQSLGQGPEFLIYFQGTGAADDSGLPNDRFFAVRPEGSVSTLKIQRTERGDSAVYLCASSDSGGAYEQYFGPGTRLTVT.

The chain uses TRBV13 and TRBJ1-1; TRBD1 matches at 9 bases. CDR3 size: 14 residues. Germline V CDR1 and CDR2: PRHDT, FYEKMQ (reference sequence). V trimming: 5 bases; J trimming: 1 base; junction bases outside the gene matches: 2. CDR3 amino acids: CASSEGQGNTEAFF. Here the CDR3 DNA reads TGTGCCAGCAGCGAGGGACAGGGGAACACTGAAGCTTTCTTT. Combining the CDR3 with reference TRBV13 and TRBJ1-1 gives the whole variable domain AAGVIQSPRHLIKEKRETATLKCYPIPRHDTVYWYQQGPGQDPQFLISFYEKMQSDKGSIPDRFSAQQFSDYHSELNMSSLELGDSALYFCASSEGQGNTEAFFGQGTRLTVV.

This clone was seen many times. This chain uses TRBV6-4 with TRBJ2-2, with TRBD2 identical over 9 bases. V was clipped by 4 bases and J by 5 bases; unmatched bases: 5. The CDR3 runs to 15 residues. The germline gives CDR1 MRHNA, CDR2 SNTAGT. CDR3 bases: TGTGCCAGCAGTGCGGAAGCGGGGGGTACCGGGGAGCTGTTTTTT. Its translation: CASSAEAGGTGELFF.

The chain carries TRBV2 and TRBJ2-1, with a possible D match to TRBD2 (5 bases). The V end was cut by 2 bases, the J end by 1 base, with 18 bases between. Germline CDR1 SNHLY, CDR2 FYNNEI. The CDR3 sequence is 18 residues long. In DNA, the CDR3 is TGTGCCAGCAGTGAAAGGTGGCTAGCTGTTGGTTCCTACAATGAGCAGTTCTTC. Residues: CASSERWLAVGSYNEQFF.

This clone was seen once. J is TRBJ2-1 and V is TRBV7-9; unclear D gene. The ends were cut back, 1 base at V and 7 bases at J, with 5 bases in the middle. The V gene's germline CDR1 is SEHNR and CDR2 FQNEAQ (reference sequence). The CDR3 spans 12 residues. In DNA form, the CDR3 reads TGTGCCAGCAGCTTAGTGACAAATGAGCAGTTCTTC. This gives the protein CASSLVTNEQFF. The full variable domain, rest sourced from reference TRBV7-9 and TRBJ2-1, is DTGVSQNPRHKITKRGQNVTFRCDPISEHNRLYWYRQTLGQGPEFLTYFQNEAQLEKSRLLSDRFSAERPKGSFSTLEIQRTEQGDSAMYLCASSLVTNEQFFGPGTRLTVL.

The rearrangement uses TRBV7-2 and TRBJ2-7; 8 bases match TRBD1. CDR3 length: 14 amino acids. V gave up 4 bases and J gave up 6 bases; unmatched junction bases: 8. The V gene's germline CDR1 is SGHTA and CDR2 FQGNSA. This CDR3 reads CASSSRTGNAEQYF. The CDR3 bases are TGTGCCAGCAGCTCGAGGACAGGGAATGCCGAGCAGTACTTC.

V gene TRBV19 combines with J gene TRBJ1-1; TRBD1 aligns across 7 bases. This CDR3 contains 15 residues. V was pared by 3 bases and J by 1 base, with 5 bases of the junction left unmatched. Germline V gene data show CDR1 as LNHDA and CDR2 as SQIVND (reference sequence). The CDR3 region is CASSIRQGTNTEAFF. The CDR3 nucleotides read TGTGCCAGTAGTATTAGACAGGGTACGAACACTGAAGCTTTCTTT.

The chain recombines TRBV15 with TRBJ1-1; D perhaps matches TRBD1 (6 bases). With 1 base removed from V and 0 bases from J, the gap between germline ends came to 9 bases. This CDR3 contains 15 residues. Germline CDR1 LNHNV, CDR2 YYDKDF (reference sequence). CDR3 region: CATSRAGGMNTEAFF. CDR3 DNA sequence: TGTGCCACCAGCAGAGCTGGGGGCATGAACACTGAAGCTTTCTTT.

The chain is built from TRBV30 and TRBJ1-2, with 7 bases lining up with TRBD1. With 3 bases clipped from V and 4 bases from J, the junction kept 2 bases outside the gene matches. There are 12 residues in the CDR3. Germline CDR1 and CDR2: GTSNPN and SVGIG (reference sequence). The CDR3 bases are TGTGCCTGGAGCTCAGGGGGCTATGGCTACACCTTC. It translates to CAWSSGGYGYTF.

Here the CDR3 DNA reads TGTGCCAGCAGGACTCGGGTCAGGGGGGATCAGCCCCAGCATTTT. It yields the protein CASRTRVRGDQPQHF. The chain joins TRBV6-1 to TRBJ1-5, with 7 bases that match TRBD1. The CDR3 consists of 15 residues. The junction had 10 bases not matched to a gene; V was cut back by 6 bases and J by 5 bases. In germline, CDR1 is MNHNS, CDR2 SASEGT.

Remarks on this clone: The identical CDR3 is also encoded by other nucleotide sequences in the sample. V gene TRBV7-8 combines with J gene TRBJ2-7; D possibly corresponds to TRBD1 (5 bases). Trimming took off 0 bases at V and 4 bases at J, with 10 bases between the two ends. Germline V lookup: CDR1 SGHVS, CDR2 FQNEAQ. This CDR3 is 14 amino acids long. The CDR3 is CASSLARQGYEQYF. CDR3 DNA: TGTGCCAGCAGCTTAGCGAGGCAGGGATACGAGCAGTACTTC.

The J gene is TRBJ2-7, the V gene TRBV10-2; TRBD2 might be the D (5 bases). This CDR3 is built from 16 residues. Trimming removed 3 bases from V and 1 base from J, with 16 bases in between. Germline V gene sequence: CDR1 WSHSY, CDR2 SAAADI. DNA of the CDR3: TGCGCCAGCAGTGACCCTGGACTGTCGCCGTCCTACGAGCAGTACTTC. Its protein is CASSDPGLSPSYEQYF.

This clone was found once. The chain uses TRBV6-4 and TRBJ2-2, with TRBD1 matching over 10 bases. V was pared by 5 bases and J by 3 bases, with 3 bases of the junction left unmatched. The CDR3 loop spans 15 amino acids. Germline loops: CDR1 MRHNA, CDR2 SNTAGT. The CDR3 loop reads CASSPGTGDTGELFF. The CDR3 DNA is TGTGCCAGCAGTCCCGGGACAGGGGACACCGGGGAGCTGTTTTTT.

The chain links TRBV10-2 to TRBJ1-5; D is unresolved. V dropped 3 bases and J dropped 0 bases, with 6 bases sitting between them. Germline V lookup: CDR1 WSHSY, CDR2 SAAADI. The CDR3 has 14 amino acids. CDR3 in amino acids: CASSETDSNQPQHF. Here the CDR3 DNA reads TGCGCCAGCAGTGAAACAGATAGCAATCAGCCCCAGCATTTT.

The chain is built from TRBV6-6 and TRBJ2-1, with D perhaps matching TRBD2 (5 bases). Germline V CDR1 and CDR2: MNHNY, SVGAGI (reference sequence). The CDR3 length is 16 residues. V was shortened by 0 bases and J by 0 bases, with 9 bases between the two germline ends. Here the CDR3 DNA reads TGTGCCAGCAGTTACTCCCGGGGTAGCTCCTACAATGAGCAGTTCTTC. The encoded protein is CASSYSRGSSYNEQFF.

CDR3: CASSEPFRGPSRSEQFF. DNA for the CDR3: TGTGCCAGCAGTGAGCCCTTCAGGGGTCCTTCTCGGAGTGAGCAGTTCTTC. The chain couples TRBV6-1 to TRBJ2-1, with D possibly being TRBD1 (6 bases). The CDR3 is 17 amino acids. The V gene's germline CDR1 is MNHNS and CDR2 SASEGT. V was trimmed by 3 bases and J by 9 bases, leaving 24 bases between them.

The chain combines TRBV15 with TRBJ2-7; D may be TRBD1 (5 bases). CDR3 length equals 12 residues. V was cut by 1 base and J by 6 bases, with 7 bases left in between. CDR1 and CDR2 (germline): LNHNV, YYDKDF (reference sequence). In DNA form, the CDR3 reads TGTGCCACCAGCAGAGGCAGGGCCGAGCAGTACTTC. It specifies CATSRGRAEQYF.

The DNA for the CDR3 is TGTGCCAGCAACCGGTGGGCGGGACAGGGTTCCTACGAGCAGTACTTC. The encoded protein is CASNRWAGQGSYEQYF. The rearrangement uses TRBV27 and TRBJ2-5; 9 positions match TRBD1. The assigned J gene may be wrong: the sequence end matches TRBJ2-7 better. Germline V gene lookup returns CDR1 MNHEY and CDR2 SMNVEV (reference sequence). CDR3 size: 16 residues.

A few counts support this clone. V gene TRBV4-2 combines with J gene TRBJ2-7; 9 nucleotides line up with TRBD1. Per germline, CDR1 LGHNA and CDR2 YNFKEQ. This CDR3 has 16 residues. Trimming took 0 bases from V and 3 from J; bases not matched to a gene: 6. Here the CDR3 reads CASSQDPGQGGYEQYF. The CDR3 DNA sequence: TGTGCCAGCAGCCAAGACCCGGGACAGGGAGGCTACGAGCAGTACTTC.

The J gene is TRBJ2-3, the V gene TRBV5-6, with D tentatively TRBD1 (6 bases). There are 12 residues in the CDR3. Germline V gene lookup returns CDR1 SGHDT and CDR2 YYEEEE. Trimming left V 4 bases short and J 6 bases short, with 9 bases between. DNA of the CDR3: TGTGCCAGCAGCCAGGGGCGGGATACGCAGTATTTT. Residues: CASSQGRDTQYF.